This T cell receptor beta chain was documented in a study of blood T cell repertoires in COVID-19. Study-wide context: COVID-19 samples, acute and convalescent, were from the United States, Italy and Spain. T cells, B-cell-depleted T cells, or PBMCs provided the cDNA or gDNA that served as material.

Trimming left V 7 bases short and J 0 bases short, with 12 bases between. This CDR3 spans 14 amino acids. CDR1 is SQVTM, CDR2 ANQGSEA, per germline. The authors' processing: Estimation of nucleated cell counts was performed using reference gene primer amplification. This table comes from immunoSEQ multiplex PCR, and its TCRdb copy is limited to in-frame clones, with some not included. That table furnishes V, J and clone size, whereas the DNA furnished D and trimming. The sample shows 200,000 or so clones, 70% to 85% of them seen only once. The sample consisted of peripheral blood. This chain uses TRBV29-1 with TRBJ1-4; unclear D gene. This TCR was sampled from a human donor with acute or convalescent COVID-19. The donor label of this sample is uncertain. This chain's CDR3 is CSARTQATNEKLFF. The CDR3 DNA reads TGCAGCGCTAGAACCCAAGCAACTAATGAAAAACTGTTTTTT. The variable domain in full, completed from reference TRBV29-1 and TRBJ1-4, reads SAVISQKPSRDICQRGTSLTIQCQVDSQVTMMFWYRQQPGQSLTLIATANQGSEATYESGFVIDKFPISRPNLTFSTLTVSNMSPEDSSIYLCSARTQATNEKLFFGSGTQLSVL.